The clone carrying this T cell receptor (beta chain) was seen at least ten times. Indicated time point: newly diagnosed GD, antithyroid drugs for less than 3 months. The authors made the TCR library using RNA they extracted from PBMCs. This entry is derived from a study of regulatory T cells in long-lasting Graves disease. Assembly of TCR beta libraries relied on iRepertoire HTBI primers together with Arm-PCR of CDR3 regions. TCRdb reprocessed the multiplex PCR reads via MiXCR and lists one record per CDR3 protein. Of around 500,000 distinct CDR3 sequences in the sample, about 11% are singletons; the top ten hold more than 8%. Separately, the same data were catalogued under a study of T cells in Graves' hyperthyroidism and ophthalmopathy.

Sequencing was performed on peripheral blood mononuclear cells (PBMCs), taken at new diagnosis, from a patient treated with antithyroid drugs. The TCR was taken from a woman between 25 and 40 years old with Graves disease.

The DNA for the CDR3 is TGCAGTGCTAGACCAGAAAGGTACAATGAGCAGTTCTTC. Its protein product is CSARPERYNEQFF. The chain employs TRBV20-1 and TRBJ2-1, with no clear D. The V gene's germline CDR1 is DFQATT and CDR2 SNEGSKA (reference sequence). Between the trimmed V and J ends, which lost 2 bases and 4 bases, there was a span of 9 bases. This CDR3 spans 13 amino acids.